This T cell receptor (beta chain) was observed in a study of identical twins. Study observations and caveats: Memory repertoires showed no such pattern, whereas abundant cord blood beta clonotypes carried fewer insertions.

The CDR3 has 14 amino acids. V lost 5 bases, J lost 3 bases, and 6 bases stayed unmatched. Germline CDR1 DFQATT, CDR2 SNEGSKA (reference sequence). This clonotype was seen repeatedly, ten times or more. As yet, its antigen is unknown. Unique molecular identifiers were present on cDNA, and template switching added a universal primer site. TCRdb itself ran the 5' RACE reads through MiXCR, one entry per CDR3 protein. The data hold around 690,000 distinct CDR3 sequences, with around 20% observed a single time. Healthy Caucasian donors formed the entire cohort. These data were also reused for a study on T cells expressing NK-cell markers. From that report: Seven sequenced donors out of eight were HCMV-seropositive, one seronegative.

Sequenced sample: PBMCs. The gene calls are TRBV20-1 and TRBJ1-1; 10 bases fit TRBD1. This TCR derives from a young woman in good health. The CDR3, as DNA: TGCAGTGCTCAAAGGACAGGGGGGTACACTGAAGCTTTCTTT. This sequence encodes CSAQRTGGYTEAFF.